Reported below is one T cell receptor (beta chain). Its target is not known. Some 30,000 T cell genomes (approximately 0.2 ug DNA) went into each sorted-subset replicate. TCRdb's table, derived via immunoSEQ multiplex PCR, lists solely in-frame clones and lacks some. The profile shows about 2.4 million clones, about 92% of them singletons. This sample stems from a study of shared clonotypes between healthy human individuals. Study observations and caveats: Naive subsets usually exceeded memory subsets in estimated richness. Investigators collected only blood, and repertoires in tissues likely differ.

The CDR3 runs 17 residues. Trimming pared 0 bases from V and 2 bases from J, leaving 14 bases between. Germline V gene lookup returns CDR1 LNHDA and CDR2 SQIVND (reference sequence). The origin of this receptor is a man aged 18 to 35 in good health. The chain employs TRBV19 and TRBJ1-5, with a possible D match to TRBD1 (6 bases). The sample taken for sequencing was naive CD4+ T cells sorted from blood. Regarding subset: CD45RA+ positively selected. CDR3 in DNA: TGTGCCAGTAGTATAGATGGTAGGGGGGGCGGCAATCAGCCCCAGCATTTT. Translation: CASSIDGRGGGNQPQHF.